This TCR beta chain was recovered during a study of T cell repertoires in cytomegalovirus infection. TCRdb analysed the reads with MiXCR anew, one entry per CDR3 protein. Here the sample spans some 77,000 distinct CDR3 sequences, roughly 3.6% being singletons. At least ten counts were recorded for this clonotype. This CDR3 has 14 amino acids. V lost 7 bases and J 0 bases, leaving 10 bases between the germline ends. Germline V gives CDR1 LNHDA, CDR2 SQIVND (reference sequence). This clonotype originated in a human donor in good health (CMV status not recorded). Some clones in this sample may be carry-over from other donors' samples. The gene calls are TRBV19 and TRBJ1-5, with D uncertain. Source material: PBMCs. The chain's CDR3 is CASKSGYSNQPQHF. CDR3 coding DNA: TGTGCCAGTAAGTCGGGATATAGCAATCAGCCCCAGCATTTT.